A single T cell receptor beta chain is shown here with its context. The data stem from a study of shared clonotypes between healthy human individuals. Deletions cut 3 bases from V and 0 bases from J, with 13 bases between. There are 16 residues in the CDR3. Germline CDR1 SGDLS, CDR2 YYNGEE. Donors, healthy HIV-negative adults, lacked recent acute infections or vaccinations. The repertoire was sequenced with immunoSEQ multiplex PCR; TCRdb's copy has only in-frame clones and lacks some. The sample gives around 1.1 million clones, 70% to 80% of which show up once; roughly 0.61% is in the top ten. What was sequenced was memory CD4+ T cells from PBMCs. The subset denotes: CD45RA-negative fraction. The TCR originated in a man younger than 35 in good health. Some clones in this sample may be carry-over from other donors' samples. The V gene is TRBV9, the J gene TRBJ1-3; D is perhaps TRBD1 (6 bases). CDR3 amino acids: CASSGETGRSGNTIYF. The DNA of the CDR3 is TGTGCCAGCAGCGGAGAGACAGGACGCTCTGGAAACACCATATATTTT.